The rows below give T cell receptor beta chains drawn from one sample of a study of CD8 T cells in Susac syndrome. TCRdb reprocessed the immunoSEQ multiplex PCR reads via MiXCR and lists one record per CDR3 protein. The data show more than 100,000 distinct CDR3 sequences, 95% to 96% seen once. Sequences were obtained from CD4+ T cells from PBMCs. Receptor source: a human donor with Susac syndrome. Both conserved end residues are trimmed from each CDR3. Size is stated for part of the rows, as once, few or many counts, or as a class when the clone is expanded.

J,V,size,CDR3
TRBJ2-6,TRBV7-9,-,ASSLVVGTTGANVLT
TRBJ2-5,TRBV15,-,ATSRARSGGLGETQY
TRBJ2-7,TRBV28,-,ASSSPGQGPEQY
TRBJ2-1,TRBV5-4,-,ASSLAGQANEQF
TRBJ2-2,TRBV19,-,ASSIGDGELF
TRBJ1-4,TRBV20-1,-,SGQPGTGGEKLF
TRBJ2-1,TRBV20-1,once,SAKGNEQF
TRBJ1-5,TRBV24-1,-,ATSESRRGGNQPQH
TRBJ1-4,TRBV7-9,-,ASSLDRGKSEKLF
TRBJ2-2,TRBV24-1,-,ATSDAGSNTGELF
TRBJ1-2,TRBV6-2/TRBV6-3,-,ASGGQGNYGYT
TRBJ2-5,TRBV7-2,-,ASSPIGAWRETQY
TRBJ2-2,TRBV29-1,-,SVIAGVGTGELF
TRBJ2-7,TRBV7-3,-,ASSFAQGYEQY
TRBJ2-7,TRBV6-5,-,ASTSGGFNYEQY
TRBJ2-6,TRBV15,-,ATSRDRTPVLSGANVLT
TRBJ1-1,TRBV30,-,AWSAGDLEAF
TRBJ1-1,TRBV20-1,-,SAPQGGPQNTEAF
TRBJ2-5,TRBV4-1,-,ASSHVDGQETQY
TRBJ1-5,TRBV3-1,-,ASSQGTGVQPQH
TRBJ1-2,TRBV19,-,ASSDTYYGYT
TRBJ2-1,TRBV2,-,ASGRIYNEQF
TRBJ1-5,TRBV3-1,-,ASSQGQSNQPQH
TRBJ2-5,TRBV5-1,-,ASSSVYLASDGTQY
TRBJ1-2,TRBV28,-,ASSLRQGKSNYGYT
TRBJ1-1,TRBV20-1,-,SAPGRSNTEAF
TRBJ2-7,TRBV5-1,-,ASSPRQGGGSYEQY
TRBJ1-2,TRBV25-1,-,ASSDSQVRGTNYGYT
TRBJ1-5,TRBV6-6,-,ASTNRDRKNQPQH
TRBJ2-5,TRBV21-1,-,ASSRLAPITPQETQY
TRBJ2-7,TRBV30,-,AWRGGPHSYEQY
TRBJ1-1,TRBV25-1,-,ASSESGRNTEAF
TRBJ1-1,TRBV7-9,-,ASSLSHKAF